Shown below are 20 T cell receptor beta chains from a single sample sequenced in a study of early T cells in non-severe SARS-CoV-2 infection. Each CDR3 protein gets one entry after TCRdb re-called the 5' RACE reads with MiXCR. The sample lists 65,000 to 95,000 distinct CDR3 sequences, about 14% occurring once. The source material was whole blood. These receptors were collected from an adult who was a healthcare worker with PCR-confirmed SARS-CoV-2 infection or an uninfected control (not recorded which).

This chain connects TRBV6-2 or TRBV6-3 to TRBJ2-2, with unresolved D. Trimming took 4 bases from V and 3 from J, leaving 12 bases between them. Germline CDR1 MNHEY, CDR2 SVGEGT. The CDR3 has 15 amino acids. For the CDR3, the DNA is TGTGCCAGCAGTTTCACGACCCCGGACACCGGGGAGCTGTTTTTT. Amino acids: CASSFTTPDTGELFF.

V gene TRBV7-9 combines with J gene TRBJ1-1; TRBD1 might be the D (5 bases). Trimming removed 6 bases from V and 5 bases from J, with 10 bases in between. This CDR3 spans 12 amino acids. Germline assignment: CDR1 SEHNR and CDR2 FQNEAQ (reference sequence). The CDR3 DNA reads TGTGCCAGCAGGGAACAGGCAACTGAAGCTTTCTTT. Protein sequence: CASREQATEAFF.

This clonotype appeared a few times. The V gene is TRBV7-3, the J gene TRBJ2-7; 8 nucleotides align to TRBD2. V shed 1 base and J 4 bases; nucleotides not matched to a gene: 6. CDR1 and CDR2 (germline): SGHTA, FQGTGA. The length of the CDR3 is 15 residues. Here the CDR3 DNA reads TGTGCCAGCAGCTTAAGAGCGGGACTAGAGTACGAGCAGTACTTC. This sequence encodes CASSLRAGLEYEQYF.

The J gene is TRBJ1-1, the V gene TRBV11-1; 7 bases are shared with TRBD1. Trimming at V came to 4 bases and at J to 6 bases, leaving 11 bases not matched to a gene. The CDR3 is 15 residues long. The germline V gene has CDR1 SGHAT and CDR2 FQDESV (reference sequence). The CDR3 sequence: CASSSGQVGFAEAFF. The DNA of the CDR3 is TGTGCCAGCAGCTCCGGACAGGTGGGGTTCGCTGAAGCTTTCTTT.

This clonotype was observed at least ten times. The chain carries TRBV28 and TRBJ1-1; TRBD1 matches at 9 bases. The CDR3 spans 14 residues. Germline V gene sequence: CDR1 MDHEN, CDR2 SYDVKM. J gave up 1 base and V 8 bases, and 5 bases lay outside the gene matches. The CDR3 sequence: CASRPTGGNTEAFF. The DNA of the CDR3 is TGTGCCAGCCGCCCGACAGGGGGGAACACTGAAGCTTTCTTT.

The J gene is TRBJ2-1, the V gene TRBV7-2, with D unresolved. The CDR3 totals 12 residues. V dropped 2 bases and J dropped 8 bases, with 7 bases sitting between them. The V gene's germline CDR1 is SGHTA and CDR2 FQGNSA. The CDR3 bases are TGTGCCAGCAGCTTACTTAGGGATGAGCAGTTCTTC. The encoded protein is CASSLLRDEQFF.

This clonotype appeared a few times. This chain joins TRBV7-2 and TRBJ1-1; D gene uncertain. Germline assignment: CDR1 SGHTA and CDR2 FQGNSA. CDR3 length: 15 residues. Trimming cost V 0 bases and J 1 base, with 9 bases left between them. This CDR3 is CASSLAAAGNTEAFF. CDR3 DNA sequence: TGTGCCAGCAGCTTAGCGGCGGCAGGGAACACTGAAGCTTTCTTT.

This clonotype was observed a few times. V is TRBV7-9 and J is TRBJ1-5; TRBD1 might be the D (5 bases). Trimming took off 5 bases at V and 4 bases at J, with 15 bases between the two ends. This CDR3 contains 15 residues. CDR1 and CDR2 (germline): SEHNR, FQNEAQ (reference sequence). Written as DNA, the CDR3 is TGTGCCAGCAGCCCCGGGACCCAACGGAATCAGCCCCAGCATTTT. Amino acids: CASSPGTQRNQPQHF.

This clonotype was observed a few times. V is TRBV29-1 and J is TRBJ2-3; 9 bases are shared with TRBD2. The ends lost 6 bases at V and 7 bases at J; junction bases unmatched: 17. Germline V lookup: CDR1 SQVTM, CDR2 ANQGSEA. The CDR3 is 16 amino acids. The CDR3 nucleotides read TGCAGCGTGGGCCCCGTGTGGCGGGGGGGCAGAAATACGCAGTATTTT. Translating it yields CSVGPVWRGGRNTQYF.

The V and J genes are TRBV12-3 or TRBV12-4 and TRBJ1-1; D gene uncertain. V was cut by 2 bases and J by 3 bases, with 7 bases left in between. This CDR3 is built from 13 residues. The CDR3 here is CASSLMGYTEAFF. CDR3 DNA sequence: TGTGCCAGCAGTTTAATGGGGTACACTGAAGCTTTCTTT.

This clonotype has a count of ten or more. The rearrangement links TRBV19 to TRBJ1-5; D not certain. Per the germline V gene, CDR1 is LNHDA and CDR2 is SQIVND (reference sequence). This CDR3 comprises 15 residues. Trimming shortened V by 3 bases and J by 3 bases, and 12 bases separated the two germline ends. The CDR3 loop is CASSIGWQDNQPQHF. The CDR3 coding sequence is TGTGCCAGTAGTATCGGTTGGCAGGACAATCAGCCCCAGCATTTT. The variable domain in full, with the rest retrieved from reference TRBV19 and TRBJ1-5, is DGGITQSPKYLFRKEGQNVTLSCEQNLNHDAMYWYRQDPGQGLRLIYYSQIVNDFQKGDIAEGYSVSREKKESFPLTVTSAQKNPTAFYLCASSIGWQDNQPQHFGDGTRLSIL.

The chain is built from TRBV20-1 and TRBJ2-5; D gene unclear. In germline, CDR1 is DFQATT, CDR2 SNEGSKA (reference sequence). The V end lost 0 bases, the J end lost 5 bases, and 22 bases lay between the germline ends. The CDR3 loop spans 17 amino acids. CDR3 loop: CSARDPFGFRPMETQYF. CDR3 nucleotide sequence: TGCAGTGCTAGAGACCCGTTTGGGTTTCGGCCCATGGAGACCCAGTACTTC.

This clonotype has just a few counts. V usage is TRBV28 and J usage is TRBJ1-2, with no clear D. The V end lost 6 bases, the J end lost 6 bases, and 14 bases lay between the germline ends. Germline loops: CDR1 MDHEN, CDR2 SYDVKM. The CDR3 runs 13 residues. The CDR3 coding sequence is TGTGCCAGCAGCTCCCTCATTGTTCATGGCTACACCTTC. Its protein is CASSSLIVHGYTF.

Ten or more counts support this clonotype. CDR3 coding DNA: TGTGCCAGCAACTGGGGGGGACAGTCCACAGATACGCAGTATTTT. Translated, it gives CASNWGGQSTDTQYF. J is TRBJ2-3 and V is TRBV12-3 or TRBV12-4; either TRBD1 or TRBD2 may fit D (7 bases each). The CDR3 spans 15 residues. The V and J ends lost 7 bases and 2 bases respectively, with 16 bases between them.

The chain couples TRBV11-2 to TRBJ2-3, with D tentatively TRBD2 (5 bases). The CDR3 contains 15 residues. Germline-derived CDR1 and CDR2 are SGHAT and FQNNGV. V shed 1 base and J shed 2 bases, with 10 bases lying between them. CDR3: CASSLARGPTDTQYF. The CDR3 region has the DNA TGTGCCAGCAGCTTAGCCAGAGGGCCCACAGATACGCAGTATTTT. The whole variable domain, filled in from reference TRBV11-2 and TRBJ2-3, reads EAGVAQSPRYKIIEKRQSVAFWCNPISGHATLYWYQQILGQGPKLLIQFQNNGVVDDSQLPKDRFSAERLKGVDSTLKIQPAKLEDSAVYLCASSLARGPTDTQYFGPGTRLTVL.

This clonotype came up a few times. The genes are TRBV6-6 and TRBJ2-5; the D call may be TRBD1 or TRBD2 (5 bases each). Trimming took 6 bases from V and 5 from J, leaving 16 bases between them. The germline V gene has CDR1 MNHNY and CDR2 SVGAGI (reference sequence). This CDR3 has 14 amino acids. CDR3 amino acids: CASRDGGALETQYF. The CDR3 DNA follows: TGTGCCAGCAGGGATGGGGGTGCGTTGGAGACCCAGTACTTC.

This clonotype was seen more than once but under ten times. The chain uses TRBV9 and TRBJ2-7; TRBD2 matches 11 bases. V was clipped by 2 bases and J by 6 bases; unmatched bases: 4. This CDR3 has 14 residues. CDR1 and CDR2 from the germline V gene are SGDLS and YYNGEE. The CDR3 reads CASSVGLAGREQYF. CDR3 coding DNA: TGTGCCAGCAGCGTTGGACTAGCGGGCCGCGAGCAGTACTTC.

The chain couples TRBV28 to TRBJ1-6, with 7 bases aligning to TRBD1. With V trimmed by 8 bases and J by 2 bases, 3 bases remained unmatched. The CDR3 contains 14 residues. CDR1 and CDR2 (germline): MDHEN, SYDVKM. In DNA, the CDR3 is TGTGCCAGCTTCAGGGGGGCCTATAATTCACCCCTCCACTTT. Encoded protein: CASFRGAYNSPLHF.

CDR3 in DNA: TGTGCCAGCAGCGCTGGACAGGCTTACACTGAAGCTTTCTTT. It encodes CASSAGQAYTEAFF. The chain is built from TRBV7-2 and TRBJ1-1; 7 bases align to TRBD1. This CDR3 spans 14 amino acids. Trimming took 5 bases from V and 3 from J; bases not matched to a gene: 6. Per germline, CDR1 SGHTA and CDR2 FQGNSA.

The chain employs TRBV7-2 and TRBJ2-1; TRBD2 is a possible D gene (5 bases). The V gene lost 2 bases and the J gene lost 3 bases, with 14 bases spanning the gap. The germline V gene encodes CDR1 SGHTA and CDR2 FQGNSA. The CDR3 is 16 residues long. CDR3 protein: CASSLPPSSYYNEQFF. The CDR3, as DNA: TGTGCCAGCAGCTTACCCCCTAGCTCTTACTACAATGAGCAGTTCTTC.